This entry lists 24 T cell receptor beta chains sequenced from one sample in a study of PD-1 blockade in mismatch repair-deficient tumors. Assay used: immunoSEQ multiplex PCR; TCRdb lists only in-frame clones, some missing. The top ten clones hold more than 3% of a sample with roughly 45,000 clones, 77% of them seen once. The sequenced sample was PBMCs, obtained before pembrolizumab treatment. Receptors originate from an adult with mismatch repair-deficient cancer.

The rearrangement links TRBV11-3 to TRBJ2-2; 9 bases agree with TRBD1. The CDR3 has 15 residues. CDR1 and CDR2 (germline): SGHNT, YENEEA. The J segment lost 1 base and the V segment lost 5 bases, leaving 2 bases of the junction unmatched. The CDR3 coding sequence is TGTGCCAGCAGCCTGGGACAGGGGAACACCGGGGAGCTGTTTTTT. It is translated as CASSLGQGNTGELFF.

This rearrangement joins TRBV27 to TRBJ1-5; 7 bases are shared with TRBD1. The trim removed 2 bases at V and 4 bases at J, leaving 2 bases unmatched. Germline V gives CDR1 MNHEY, CDR2 SMNVEV (reference sequence). This CDR3 is 14 amino acids long. This CDR3 reads CASSLQGGNQPQHF. The CDR3 nucleotides read TGTGCCAGCAGTTTACAGGGGGGAAATCAGCCCCAGCATTTT.

This clone was seen a single time. The chain recombines TRBV7-9 with TRBJ2-1; D uncertain. The germline gives CDR1 SEHNR, CDR2 FQNEAQ (reference sequence). The length of the CDR3 is 12 residues. V was pared by 1 base and J by 5 bases, with 3 bases between. The CDR3 DNA reads TGTGCCAGCAGCTTAGAGGACAATGAGCAGTTCTTC. This gives the protein CASSLEDNEQFF.

J is TRBJ1-2 and V is TRBV15; D is ambiguous. Germline assignment: CDR1 LNHNV and CDR2 YYDKDF (reference sequence). Trimming cost V 1 base and J 6 bases, with 12 bases left between them. The CDR3 is 14 amino acids. The CDR3 bases are TGTGCCACCAGCAGAGCCGGGCCAAGCGATGGCTACACCTTC. Protein: CATSRAGPSDGYTF.

This sequence joins TRBV11-2 and TRBJ1-5; no definite D call. CDR1 and CDR2 (germline): SGHAT, FQNNGV. V dropped 1 base and J dropped 7 bases, with 11 bases sitting between them. The CDR3 contains 14 residues. CDR3 sequence: CASSLGQSGQPQHF. Here the CDR3 DNA reads TGTGCCAGCAGCTTAGGTCAGTCCGGGCAGCCCCAGCATTTT.

This clone has a handful of counts. The chain has TRBV11-2 and TRBJ2-7, with 7 bases fitting TRBD2. Trimming took 5 bases from V and 6 from J; bases not matched to a gene: 7. CDR1 and CDR2 from the germline V gene are SGHAT and FQNNGV. The CDR3 is 13 amino acids. The CDR3 nucleotides read TGTGCCAGCAGCGCTACTCCGGGAGGCGAGCAGTACTTC. As protein: CASSATPGGEQYF.

This clone was observed a handful of times. The chain has TRBV6-5 and TRBJ1-5, with D uncertain. The CDR3 is made up of 14 amino acids. Trimming pared 5 bases from V and 0 bases from J, leaving 8 bases between. Germline V gene data show CDR1 as MNHEY and CDR2 as SVGAGI. The CDR3 loop reads CASSGVSSNQPQHF. In DNA, the CDR3 is TGTGCCAGCAGTGGCGTCAGTAGCAATCAGCCCCAGCATTTT.

The chain is built from TRBV13 and TRBJ1-2, with 7 bases matching TRBD1. V lost 4 bases and J lost 6; bases outside the gene matches: 14. This CDR3 is built from 16 residues. Germline V lookup: CDR1 PRHDT, CDR2 FYEKMQ (reference sequence). This CDR3 is CASSSDSGTASDGYTF. The CDR3 nucleotides are TGTGCCAGCAGCTCAGACTCCGGGACAGCCTCAGATGGCTACACCTTC.

This clone was counted a few times. The chain joins TRBV7-3 to TRBJ2-7; 11 bases agree with TRBD1. The CDR3 totals 14 residues. The germline gives CDR1 SGHTA, CDR2 FQGTGA. Germline trimming cut 4 bases from V and 8 bases from J; bases unmatched to any gene: 7. The CDR3 bases are TGTGCCAGCAGCTCGGACAGGGGGCCTAGCAAGCAGTACTTC. It is translated as CASSSDRGPSKQYF.

This chain joins TRBV30 and TRBJ1-2; D unclear. This CDR3 contains 12 residues. V lost 3 bases and J 8 bases, leaving 13 bases between the germline ends. CDR1 GTSNPN and CDR2 SVGIG come from the germline V gene (reference sequence). The CDR3 sequence is CAWRRLAGGYTF. CDR3 DNA: TGTGCCTGGAGGCGACTAGCGGGGGGCTACACCTTC. Using reference TRBV30 and TRBJ1-2 for the parts outside the CDR3, the full variable domain is SQTIHQWPATLVQPVGSPLSLECTVEGTSNPNLYWYRQAAGRGLQLLFYSVGIGQISSEVPQNLSASRPQDRQFILSSKKLLLSDSGFYLCAWRRLAGGYTFGSGTRLTVV.

The rearrangement uses TRBV7-9 and TRBJ1-1, with TRBD1 matching over 8 bases. CDR1 SEHNR and CDR2 FQNEAQ come from the germline V gene (reference sequence). V was pared by 6 bases and J by 6 bases, with 6 bases of the junction left unmatched. This CDR3 comprises 13 residues. CDR3 nucleotides: TGTGCCAGCAGTCGGACAGGGAGGCCTGAAGCTTTCTTT. This encodes CASSRTGRPEAFF. Combining the CDR3 with reference TRBV7-9 and TRBJ1-1 gives the whole variable domain DTGVSQNPRHKITKRGQNVTFRCDPISEHNRLYWYRQTLGQGPEFLTYFQNEAQLEKSRLLSDRFSAERPKGSFSTLEIQRTEQGDSAMYLCASSRTGRPEAFFGQGTRLTVV.

The genes are TRBV11-2 and TRBJ2-1; a weak D match, TRBD2 (5 bases). V lost 6 bases, J lost 3 bases, and 12 bases lay in between. The CDR3 runs to 14 residues. Germline lookup yields CDR1 SGHAT and CDR2 FQNNGV. CDR3 sequence: CASSQSGFYNEQFF. The CDR3, as DNA: TGTGCCAGCAGTCAAAGCGGTTTCTACAATGAGCAGTTCTTC. Complete variable domain (other parts from reference TRBV11-2 and TRBJ2-1): EAGVAQSPRYKIIEKRQSVAFWCNPISGHATLYWYQQILGQGPKLLIQFQNNGVVDDSQLPKDRFSAERLKGVDSTLKIQPAKLEDSAVYLCASSQSGFYNEQFFGPGTRLTVL.

Only one count was recorded for this clone. This chain uses TRBV28 with TRBJ1-1; D is perhaps TRBD1 (6 bases). The CDR3 loop spans 14 amino acids. Germline V gene lookup returns CDR1 MDHEN and CDR2 SYDVKM. Between the trimmed V and J ends, which lost 2 bases and 4 bases, there was a span of 11 bases. The CDR3 spells CASSLGGGGTEAFF. The CDR3 coding sequence is TGTGCCAGCAGTTTAGGCGGAGGGGGCACTGAAGCTTTCTTT.

This clone was seen once. The chain recombines TRBV9 with TRBJ1-2, with a weak D call TRBD1 (6 bases). This CDR3 has 17 amino acids. From germline, CDR1 is SGDLS and CDR2 YYNGEE. Trimming shortened V by 3 bases and J by 8 bases, and 26 bases separated the two germline ends. The CDR3 sequence: CASSERDTRPALGGYTF. The CDR3 bases are TGTGCCAGCAGCGAACGGGACACCCGTCCGGCGTTGGGAGGCTACACCTTC.

This clone showed up just a few times. The rearrangement links TRBV19 to TRBJ2-2; 10 nucleotides agree with TRBD1. This CDR3 is 14 amino acids long. Trimming took 6 bases from V and 8 from J; bases not matched to a gene: 6. CDR1 is LNHDA and CDR2 is SQIVND in the germline V gene (reference sequence). CDR3 nucleotides: TGTGCCAGTAGAGGAGACAGGGGGCTAGGGGAGCTGTTTTTT. This translates into CASRGDRGLGELFF.

This chain joins TRBV19 and TRBJ2-1; possible D gene TRBD2, 5 bases. Germline loops: CDR1 LNHDA, CDR2 SQIVND (reference sequence). V was clipped by 9 bases and J by 4 bases, with 10 bases between them. The CDR3 sequence is 12 residues long. The DNA for the CDR3 is TGTGCCAGAAGAAGACTATACAATGAGCAGTTCTTC. It translates to CARRRLYNEQFF. The complete variable domain, with remaining parts taken from reference TRBV19 and TRBJ2-1, reads DGGITQSPKYLFRKEGQNVTLSCEQNLNHDAMYWYRQDPGQGLRLIYYSQIVNDFQKGDIAEGYSVSREKKESFPLTVTSAQKNPTAFYLCARRRLYNEQFFGPGTRLTVL.

V is TRBV7-9 and J is TRBJ2-1, with D tentatively TRBD2 (6 bases). The V end was cut by 4 bases, the J end by 10 bases, with 11 bases between. From germline, CDR1 is SEHNR and CDR2 FQNEAQ (reference sequence). The CDR3 covers 12 residues. The CDR3 here is CASSSDYLEQFF. The DNA for the CDR3 is TGTGCCAGCAGCTCGGACTACCTCGAGCAGTTCTTC.

The rearrangement uses TRBV11-3 and TRBJ1-1, with 7 positions matching TRBD1. CDR1 SGHNT and CDR2 YENEEA come from the germline V gene. CDR3 length equals 14 residues. Trimming took 5 bases from V and 1 from J; bases not matched to a gene: 4. CDR3 amino acids: CASSRQGGNTEAFF. The CDR3 DNA reads as TGTGCCAGCAGCCGCCAGGGGGGGAACACTGAAGCTTTCTTT.

The chain links TRBV21-1 to TRBJ2-3; the D segment call TRBD2 is taken from the table without a DNA check. TRBV21-1 is labeled a pseudogene. This CDR3 region has 17 residues. The CDR3 here is CASSKERGARVSDTQYF. In nucleotides, the CDR3 is TGTGCCAGCAGCAAAGAGCGGGGGGCGAGAGTTTCAGATACGCAGTATTTT.

The chain joins TRBV19 to TRBJ2-5, with D possibly being TRBD1 (5 bases). Per the germline V gene, CDR1 is LNHDA and CDR2 is SQIVND (reference sequence). CDR3 size: 15 residues. V dropped 8 bases and J dropped 2 bases, with 18 bases sitting between them. CDR3 protein: CASGQNPDRQETQYF. The CDR3 region has the DNA TGTGCCAGTGGACAAAATCCTGACAGACAAGAGACCCAGTACTTC. The full variable domain, with the rest looked up from reference TRBV19 and TRBJ2-5, is DGGITQSPKYLFRKEGQNVTLSCEQNLNHDAMYWYRQDPGQGLRLIYYSQIVNDFQKGDIAEGYSVSREKKESFPLTVTSAQKNPTAFYLCASGQNPDRQETQYFGPGTRLLVL.

In this sample, this clone turned up a few times. This sequence joins TRBV5-1 and TRBJ2-1; D is undetermined. The CDR3 spans 12 residues. The V end was cut by 1 base, the J end by 6 bases, with 5 bases between. The germline gives CDR1 SGHRS, CDR2 YFSETQ. The CDR3: CASSLSSNEQFF. CDR3 nucleotides: TGCGCCAGCAGCTTGTCCAGCAATGAGCAGTTCTTC.

This sequence joins TRBV30 and TRBJ2-5; D is possibly TRBD1 or TRBD2 (6 bases each). The CDR3 runs 16 residues. Between the trimmed V and J ends, which lost 0 bases and 5 bases, there was a span of 19 bases. In germline, CDR1 is GTSNPN, CDR2 SVGIG (reference sequence). This CDR3 is CAWSVLTAGGGETQYF. The DNA of the CDR3 is TGTGCCTGGAGTGTACTTACAGCCGGAGGGGGGGAGACCCAGTACTTC.

The chain combines TRBV10-1 with TRBJ2-3, with a tentative D call TRBD2 (5 bases). The CDR3 is 13 amino acids. Germline assignment: CDR1 WNHNN and CDR2 SYGVQD (reference sequence). Trimming cost V 5 bases and J 6 bases, with 12 bases left between them. CDR3 residues: CASSLQGGDTQYF. In DNA, the CDR3 is TGCGCCAGCAGTCTCCAAGGCGGGGATACGCAGTATTTT.

This clone has just a few counts. The chain uses TRBV6-5 and TRBJ1-2; the match to TRBD1 covers 8 bases. Germline CDR1 is MNHEY and CDR2 is SVGAGI. CDR3 length equals 15 residues. V gave up 0 bases and J gave up 10 bases; unmatched junction bases: 10. The CDR3 DNA follows: TGTGCCAGCAGTTACTCGGAGGACAGGGTATTATCCTACACCTTC. Translating gives CASSYSEDRVLSYTF.